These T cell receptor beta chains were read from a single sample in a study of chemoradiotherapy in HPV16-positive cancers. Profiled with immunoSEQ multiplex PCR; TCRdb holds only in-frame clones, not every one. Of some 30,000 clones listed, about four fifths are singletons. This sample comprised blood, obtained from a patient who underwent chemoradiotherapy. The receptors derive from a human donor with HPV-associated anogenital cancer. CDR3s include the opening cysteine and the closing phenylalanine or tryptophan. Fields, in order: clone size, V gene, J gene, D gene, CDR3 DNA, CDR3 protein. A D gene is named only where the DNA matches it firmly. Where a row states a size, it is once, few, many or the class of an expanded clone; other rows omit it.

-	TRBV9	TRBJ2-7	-	TGTGCCAGCAGCGTAGGATTCTCAGCCTACGAGCAGTACTTC	CASSVGFSAYEQYF
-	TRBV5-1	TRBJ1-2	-	TGCGCCAGCTCCCGCGGGGAGGGTGGCTACACCTTC	CASSRGEGGYTF
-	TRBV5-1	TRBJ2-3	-	TGCGCCAGCAGCTTGTGGACAGATACGCAGTATTTT	CASSLWTDTQYF
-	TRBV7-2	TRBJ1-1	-	TGTGCCAGCAGCTTAACTGGGGGCGCGGCTGAAGCTTTCTTT	CASSLTGGAAEAFF
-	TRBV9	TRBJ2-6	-	TGTGCCAGCAGCGGTCCGCCGGGACACCTTTCTGGGGCCAACGTCCTGACTTTC	CASSGPPGHLSGANVLTF
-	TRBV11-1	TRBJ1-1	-	TGTGCCAGCAGCCCGAACACAATGAACACTGAAGCTTTCTTT	CASSPNTMNTEAFF
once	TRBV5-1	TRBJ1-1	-	TGCGCCAGCAGCTCCGGCACAAGTGGGACTGAAGCTTTCTTT	CASSSGTSGTEAFF
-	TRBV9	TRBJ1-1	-	TGCGCCAGCAGCGTAGGACGGCGGACTGAAGCTTTCTTT	CASSVGRRTEAFF
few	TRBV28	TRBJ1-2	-	TGTGCCAGCAGGAACACAGCTAACTATGGCTACACCTTC	CASRNTANYGYTF
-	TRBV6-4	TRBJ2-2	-	TGTGCCAGCAGCCCCCAAGGACTTAACACCGGGGAGCTGTTTTTT	CASSPQGLNTGELFF
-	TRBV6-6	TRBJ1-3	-	TGTGCCAGCAGTCCCCACGGTGGCGGAAACACCATATATTTT	CASSPHGGGNTIYF
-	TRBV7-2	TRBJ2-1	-	TGTGCCAGCAGCTTAGTCGGTCATGAGCAGTTCTTC	CASSLVGHEQFF
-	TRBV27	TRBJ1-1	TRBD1	TGTGCCAGCAGTTCCGACAGGGGTCGGAACACTGAAGCTTTCTTT	CASSSDRGRNTEAFF